A few counts support the clone carrying this TCR beta chain. Its antigen is currently unknown. V was clipped by 4 bases and J by 1 base; unmatched bases: 13. This CDR3 comprises 18 residues. Per germline, CDR1 MNHEY and CDR2 SMNVEV (reference sequence). This entry belongs to a study of beta chain features in type 1 diabetes. Study at large: The patient and healthy donor groups were comparable for age, gender and cell yields.

Expressed TCRB transcripts were sequenced because the entire RNA isolate underwent reverse transcription. TCRdb's table, derived via immunoSEQ multiplex PCR, lists solely in-frame clones and lacks some. The sample contains 860,000 or so clones, about a sixth of which appear only once. Via CD45RO/CCR7/CD25/CD127/CD95/CD27, cells of the CD4+ naive, central memory, regulatory and stem cell-like memory subsets were sorted. Study results and caveats: Patients' naive, central memory and Treg TCRB repertoires seemed closer to one another than those of healthy donors. Patients with Type 1 diabetes showed moderately but significantly shorter TCRB CDR3s in all four CD4+ subsets.

This receptor was obtained from a woman aged 18-30 years in good health. Sequencing used naive CD4+ T cells from blood. The chain uses TRBV27 and TRBJ1-1; 9 positions match TRBD1. CDR3: CASSSTHRGLIRNTEAFF. The CDR3 nucleotides are TGTGCCAGCAGTTCCACCCACAGGGGGCTAATTAGGAACACTGAAGCTTTCTTT.